This T cell receptor beta chain is from a study of cytomegalovirus exposure and HLA in healthy donors. Study-wide results and caveats: Accurate prediction of most subjects' HLA-A and HLA-B alleles from TCR beta sequences was reported.

The study ran its PCR with 60 Vbeta and 13 Jbeta primers. Generated by immunoSEQ multiplex PCR, the TCRdb table keeps only in-frame clones and is missing some. The sample carries about 150,000 clones, 60% to 80% recorded once. Comment on this clone: What it binds is not known.

The receptor's source is a man younger than 35 in good health and CMV-seropositive. Sequencing used PBMCs.

The CDR3 nucleotides are TGTGCCAGCAGTTTTCGAGAGACCCAGTACTTC. It is translated as CASSFRETQYF. This chain connects TRBV27 to TRBJ2-5; D is uncertain. The CDR3 extends over 11 amino acids. Between the trimmed V and J ends, which lost 3 bases and 4 bases, there was a span of 3 bases. Germline V gives CDR1 MNHEY, CDR2 SMNVEV (reference sequence).